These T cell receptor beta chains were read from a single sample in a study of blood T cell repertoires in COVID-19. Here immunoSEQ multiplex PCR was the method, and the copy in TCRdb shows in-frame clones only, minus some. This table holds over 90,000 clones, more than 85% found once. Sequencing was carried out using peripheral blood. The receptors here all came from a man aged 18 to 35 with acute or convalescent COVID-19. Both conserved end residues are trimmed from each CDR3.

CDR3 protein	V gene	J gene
ATSGQLNTGELF	TRBV6-5	TRBJ2-2
ASSLIITSSAGELF	TRBV5-1	TRBJ2-2
ASSQGGTSGPKNIQY	TRBV14	TRBJ2-4
ASSFNDIQY	TRBV5-1	TRBJ2-4
ASSSPGQGTYEQY	TRBV7-6	TRBJ2-7
ASRGPGGNEQF	TRBV2	TRBJ2-1
ASLGTGAWT	TRBV10-2	TRBJ1-2
ASSLGAAANYGYT	TRBV5-5	TRBJ1-2
AISGRILSSTDTQY	TRBV30	TRBJ2-3
ASKTAGNTEAF	TRBV27	TRBJ1-1
ASSLPDRGLGGYT	TRBV5-4	TRBJ1-2
ASSYITGGKTEAF	TRBV6-2/TRBV6-3	TRBJ1-1
ASSPTGDGSPLH	TRBV5-1	TRBJ1-6
ASSARRAGELF	TRBV9	TRBJ2-2
ASIHLAGIRDEQF	TRBV6-5	TRBJ2-1
ATSRGLGQETQY	TRBV15	TRBJ2-5
ASSQVSAAVDEAF	TRBV3-1/TRBV3-2	TRBJ1-1
AWSEGGGYT	TRBV30	TRBJ1-2
ASSGDRGLGYGYT	TRBV2	TRBJ1-2
ASSHLPGQGNQETQY	TRBV14	TRBJ2-5
ASCVFRGSPEQY	TRBV2	TRBJ2-7
AWSSRTGNEQY	TRBV30	TRBJ2-7
ASSPRQGFSYNEQF	TRBV9	TRBJ2-1
ASSQRGGPSDTQY	TRBV14	TRBJ2-3
ATSTQY	TRBV19	TRBJ2-3
ASSPLAGGYNEQF	TRBV5-1	TRBJ2-1
ASSTRTGGLGNTIY	TRBV9	TRBJ1-3
ASSPVLGQINYGYT	TRBV5-1	TRBJ1-2
ASSLTGTGANVLT	TRBV6-4	TRBJ2-6
ASSSPGSRTDTQY	TRBV11-2	TRBJ2-3
ASSPFQMDSTSGNTIY	TRBV18	TRBJ1-3
ASSRTGLHEDYGYT	TRBV14	TRBJ1-2
ASSEGQGGGYT	TRBV2	TRBJ1-2
ASSSSGSSGDTQY	TRBV6-4	TRBJ2-3
ASSAQYNEQF	TRBV19	TRBJ2-1
ASQDRSSYNSPLH	TRBV19	TRBJ1-6
ATSLGTGRVDEQY	TRBV24-1	TRBJ2-7
ASSSTATNEKLF	TRBV18	TRBJ1-4
ARIGGTSANTDTQY	TRBV5-3	TRBJ2-3
ASSLDPTEIYGYT	TRBV5-4	TRBJ1-2
ASRGPDRGNEKLF	TRBV2	TRBJ1-4
AWSLGFEGKNTEAF	TRBV30	TRBJ1-1
ASSILDGQGSSTEAF	TRBV19	TRBJ1-1
ASSPAGPHNTEAF	TRBV3-1/TRBV3-2	TRBJ1-1
ASSPSGGKGEAF	TRBV27	TRBJ1-1
ASSVSRAEETQY	TRBV9	TRBJ2-5
SATSGAQY	TRBV20-1	TRBJ2-5
ATSQETGVGYT	TRBV27	TRBJ1-2
ASSQGQGGSYNEQF	TRBV3-1/TRBV3-2	TRBJ2-1
ASSLEPNEKLF	TRBV7-2	TRBJ1-4
AISESNKPQTLQGAYQPQH	TRBV10-3	TRBJ1-5
ASGGRTDTQY	TRBV19	TRBJ2-3
ASSMTPSVYNSPLH	TRBV19	TRBJ1-6
ASSQERLYSGNTIY	TRBV14	TRBJ1-3
SVSSQGFSLGAF	TRBV29-1	TRBJ1-1
ATSHSASSYNSPLH	TRBV15	TRBJ1-6
ASSVGFGDRGRSPLH	TRBV9	TRBJ1-6
ASSIILNTEAF	TRBV19	TRBJ1-1